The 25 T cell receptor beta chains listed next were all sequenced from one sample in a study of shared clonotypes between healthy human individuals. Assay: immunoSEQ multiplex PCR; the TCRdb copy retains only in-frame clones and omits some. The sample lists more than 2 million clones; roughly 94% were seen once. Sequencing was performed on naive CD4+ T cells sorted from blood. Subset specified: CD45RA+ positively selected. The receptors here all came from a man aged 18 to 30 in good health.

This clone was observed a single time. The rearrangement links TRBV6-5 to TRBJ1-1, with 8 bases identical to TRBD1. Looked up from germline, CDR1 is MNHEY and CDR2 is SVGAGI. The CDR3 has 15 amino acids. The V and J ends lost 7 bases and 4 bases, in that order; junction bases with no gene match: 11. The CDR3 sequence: CASTQSGQGATEAFF. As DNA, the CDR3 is TGTGCCAGCACCCAGAGCGGACAGGGAGCCACTGAAGCTTTCTTT.

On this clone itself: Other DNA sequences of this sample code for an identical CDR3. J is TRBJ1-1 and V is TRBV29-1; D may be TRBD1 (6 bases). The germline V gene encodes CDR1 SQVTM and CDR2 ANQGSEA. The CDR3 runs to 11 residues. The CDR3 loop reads CSVQGNTEAFF. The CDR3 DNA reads TGCAGTGTACAGGGGAACACTGAAGCTTTCTTT.

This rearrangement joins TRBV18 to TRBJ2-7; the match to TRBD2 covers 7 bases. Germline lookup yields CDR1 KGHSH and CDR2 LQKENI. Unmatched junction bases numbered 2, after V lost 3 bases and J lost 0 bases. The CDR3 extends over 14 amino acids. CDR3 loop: CASSPGDYSYEQYF. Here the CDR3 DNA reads TGTGCCAGCTCACCTGGGGACTACTCCTACGAGCAGTACTTC.

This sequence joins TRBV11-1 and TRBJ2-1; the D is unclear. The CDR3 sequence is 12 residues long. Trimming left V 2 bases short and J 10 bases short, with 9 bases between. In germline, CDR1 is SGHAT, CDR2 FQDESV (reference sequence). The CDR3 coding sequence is TGTGCCAGCAGCTTAAGGGAACTAGAGCAGTTCTTC. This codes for CASSLRELEQFF.

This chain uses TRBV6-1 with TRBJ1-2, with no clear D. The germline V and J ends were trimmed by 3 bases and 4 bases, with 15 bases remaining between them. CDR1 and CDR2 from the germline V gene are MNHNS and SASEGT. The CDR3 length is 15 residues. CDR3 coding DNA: TGTGCCAGCAGTGATCGTCAGACTACGATCTATGGCTACACCTTC. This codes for CASSDRQTTIYGYTF.

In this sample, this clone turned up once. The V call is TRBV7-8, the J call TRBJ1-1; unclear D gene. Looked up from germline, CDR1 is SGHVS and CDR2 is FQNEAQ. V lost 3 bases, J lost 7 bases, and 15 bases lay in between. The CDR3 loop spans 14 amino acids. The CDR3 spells CASSFPGRWGEAFF. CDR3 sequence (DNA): TGTGCCAGCAGCTTCCCTGGGCGGTGGGGTGAAGCTTTCTTT. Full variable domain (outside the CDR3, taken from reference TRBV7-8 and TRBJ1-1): GAGVSQSPRYKVAKRGQDVALRCDPISGHVSLFWYQQALGQGPEFLTYFQNEAQLDKSGLPSDRFFAERPEGSVSTLKIQRTQQEDSAVYLCASSFPGRWGEAFFGQGTRLTVV.

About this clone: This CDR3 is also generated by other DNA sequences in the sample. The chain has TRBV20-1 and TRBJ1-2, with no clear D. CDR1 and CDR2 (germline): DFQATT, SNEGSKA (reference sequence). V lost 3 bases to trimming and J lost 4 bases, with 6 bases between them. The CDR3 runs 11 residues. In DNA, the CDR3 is TGCAGTGCTAGTAGGACCTATGGCTACACCTTC. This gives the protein CSASRTYGYTF.

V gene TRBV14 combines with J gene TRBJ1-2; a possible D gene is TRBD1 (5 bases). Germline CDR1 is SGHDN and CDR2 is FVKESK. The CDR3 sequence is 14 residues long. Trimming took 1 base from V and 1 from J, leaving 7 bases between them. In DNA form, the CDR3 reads TGTGCCAGCAGCCAAGCACAGGTTAACTATGGCTACACCTTC. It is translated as CASSQAQVNYGYTF. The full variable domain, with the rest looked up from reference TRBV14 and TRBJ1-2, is EAGVTQFPSHSVIEKGQTVTLRCDPISGHDNLYWYRRVMGKEIKFLLHFVKESKQDESGMPNNRFLAERTGGTYSTLKVQPAELEDSGVYFCASSQAQVNYGYTFGSGTRLTVV.

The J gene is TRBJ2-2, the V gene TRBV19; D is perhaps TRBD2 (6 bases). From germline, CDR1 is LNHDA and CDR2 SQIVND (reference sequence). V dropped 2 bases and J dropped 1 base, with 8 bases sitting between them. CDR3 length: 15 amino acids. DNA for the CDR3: TGTGCCAGTAGTATACCGGGGGTGAACACCGGGGAGCTGTTTTTT. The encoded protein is CASSIPGVNTGELFF.

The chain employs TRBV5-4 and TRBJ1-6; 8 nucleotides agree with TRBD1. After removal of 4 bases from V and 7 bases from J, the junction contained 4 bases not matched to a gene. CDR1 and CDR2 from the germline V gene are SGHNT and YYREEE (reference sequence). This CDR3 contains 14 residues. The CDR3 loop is CASSTGGWNSPLHF. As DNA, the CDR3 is TGTGCCAGCAGCACAGGGGGATGGAATTCACCCCTCCACTTT.

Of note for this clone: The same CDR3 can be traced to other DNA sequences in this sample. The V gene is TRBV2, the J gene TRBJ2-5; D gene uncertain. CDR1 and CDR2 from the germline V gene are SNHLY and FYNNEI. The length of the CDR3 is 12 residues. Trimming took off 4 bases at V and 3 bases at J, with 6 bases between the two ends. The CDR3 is CASSVTEETQYF. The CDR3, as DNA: TGTGCCAGCAGTGTGACTGAAGAGACCCAGTACTTC. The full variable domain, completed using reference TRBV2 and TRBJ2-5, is EPEVTQTPSHQVTQMGQEVILRCVPISNHLYFYWYRQILGQKVEFLVSFYNNEISEKSEIFDDQFSVERPDGSNFTLKIRSTKLEDSAMYFCASSVTEETQYFGPGTRLLVL.

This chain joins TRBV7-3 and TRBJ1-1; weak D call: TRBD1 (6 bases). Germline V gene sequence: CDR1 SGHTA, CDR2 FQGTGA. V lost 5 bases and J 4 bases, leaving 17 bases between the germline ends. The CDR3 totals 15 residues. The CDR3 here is CASSPQQGVGTEAFF. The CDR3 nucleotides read TGTGCCAGCAGCCCCCAACAGGGAGTGGGCACTGAAGCTTTCTTT.

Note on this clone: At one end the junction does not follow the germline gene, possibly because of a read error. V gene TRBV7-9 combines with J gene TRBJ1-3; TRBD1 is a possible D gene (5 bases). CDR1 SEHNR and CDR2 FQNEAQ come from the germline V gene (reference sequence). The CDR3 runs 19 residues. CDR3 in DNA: TGTGCCAGCAGCTATCCCCCAGTGAGGGGCAAAGGCTCTGGAAACACCCTATATTTT. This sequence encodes CASSYPPVRGKGSGNTLYF.

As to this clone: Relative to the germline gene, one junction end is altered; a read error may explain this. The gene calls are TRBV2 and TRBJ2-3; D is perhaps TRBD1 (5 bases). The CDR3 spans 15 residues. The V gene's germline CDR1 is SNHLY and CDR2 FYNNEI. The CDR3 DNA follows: TGTGCCAGCAGTGAAGGCAGCCAGGGAACAGGTACGCAGTATTTT. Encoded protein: CASSEGSQGTGTQYF.

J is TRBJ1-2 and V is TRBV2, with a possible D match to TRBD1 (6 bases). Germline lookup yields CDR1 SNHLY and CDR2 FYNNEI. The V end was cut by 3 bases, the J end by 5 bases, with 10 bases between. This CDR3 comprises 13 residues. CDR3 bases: TGTGCCAGCAGTGACAGGGGAATTTATGGCTACACCTTC. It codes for CASSDRGIYGYTF.

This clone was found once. The CDR3 sequence is CASSRQGGGYEQYF. The CDR3 bases are TGCGCCAGCAGCCGGCAGGGAGGAGGCTACGAGCAGTACTTC. This chain connects TRBV4-3 to TRBJ2-7; D is perhaps TRBD2 (6 bases). V lost 4 bases and J 3 bases, leaving 13 bases between the germline ends. CDR1 is LGHNA, CDR2 YSLEER, per germline. The CDR3 spans 14 residues.

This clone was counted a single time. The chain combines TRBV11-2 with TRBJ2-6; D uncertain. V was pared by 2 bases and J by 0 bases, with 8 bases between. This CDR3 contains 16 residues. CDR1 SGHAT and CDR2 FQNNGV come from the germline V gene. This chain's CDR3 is CASSLWEGSGANVLTF. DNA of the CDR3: TGTGCCAGCAGCTTATGGGAAGGCTCTGGGGCCAACGTCCTGACTTTC.

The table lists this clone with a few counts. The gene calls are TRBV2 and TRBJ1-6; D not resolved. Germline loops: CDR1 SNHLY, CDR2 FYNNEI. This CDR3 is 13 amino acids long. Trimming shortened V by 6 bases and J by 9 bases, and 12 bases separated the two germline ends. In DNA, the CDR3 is TGTGCCAGCAGGAAGGCGGAAAGTTCACCCCTCCACTTT. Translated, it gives CASRKAESSPLHF.

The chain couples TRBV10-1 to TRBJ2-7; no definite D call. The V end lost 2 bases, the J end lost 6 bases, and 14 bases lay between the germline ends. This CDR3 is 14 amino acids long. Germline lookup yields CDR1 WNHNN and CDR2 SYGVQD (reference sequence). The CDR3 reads CASSESAIRSEQYF. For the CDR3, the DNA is TGCGCCAGCAGTGAGAGCGCTATTCGGAGCGAGCAGTACTTC.

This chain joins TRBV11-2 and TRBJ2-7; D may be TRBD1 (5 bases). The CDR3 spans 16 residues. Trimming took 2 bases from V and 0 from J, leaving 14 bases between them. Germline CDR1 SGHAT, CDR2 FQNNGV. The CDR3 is CASSLRLQAYSYEQYF. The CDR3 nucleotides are TGTGCCAGCAGCTTACGTCTACAGGCCTACTCCTACGAGCAGTACTTC.

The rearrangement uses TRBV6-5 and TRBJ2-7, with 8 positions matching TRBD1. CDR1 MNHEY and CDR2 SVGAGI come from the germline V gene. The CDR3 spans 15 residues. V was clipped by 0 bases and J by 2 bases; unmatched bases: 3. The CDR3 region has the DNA TGTGCCAGCAGTTACTCTTCGACAGGGGCCTACGAGCAGTACTTC. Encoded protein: CASSYSSTGAYEQYF.

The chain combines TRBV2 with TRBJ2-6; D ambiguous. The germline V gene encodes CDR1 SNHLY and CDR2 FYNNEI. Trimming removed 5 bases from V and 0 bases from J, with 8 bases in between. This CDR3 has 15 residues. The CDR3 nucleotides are TGTGCCAGCAGTTGGGAATTCTCTGGGGCCAACGTCCTGACTTTC. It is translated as CASSWEFSGANVLTF.

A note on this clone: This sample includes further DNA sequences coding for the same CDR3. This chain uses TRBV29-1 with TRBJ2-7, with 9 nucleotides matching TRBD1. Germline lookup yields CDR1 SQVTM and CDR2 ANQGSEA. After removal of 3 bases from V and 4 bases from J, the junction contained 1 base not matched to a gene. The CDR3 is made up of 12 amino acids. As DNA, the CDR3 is TGCAGCGTTGACGGACAGGGGTACGAGCAGTACTTC. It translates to CSVDGQGYEQYF.

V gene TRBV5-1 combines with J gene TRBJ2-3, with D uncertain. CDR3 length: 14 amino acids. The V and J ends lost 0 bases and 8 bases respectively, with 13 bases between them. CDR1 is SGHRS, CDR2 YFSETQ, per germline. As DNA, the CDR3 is TGCGCCAGCAGCTTGGTTGAAAGTGAAGGTACGCAGTATTTT. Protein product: CASSLVESEGTQYF.

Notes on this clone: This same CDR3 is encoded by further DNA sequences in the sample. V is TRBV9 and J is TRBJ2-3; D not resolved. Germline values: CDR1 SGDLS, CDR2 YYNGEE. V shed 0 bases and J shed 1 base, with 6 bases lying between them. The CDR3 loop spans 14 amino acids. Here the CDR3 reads CASSVGLRTDTQYF. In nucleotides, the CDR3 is TGTGCCAGCAGCGTAGGTCTCCGCACAGATACGCAGTATTTT.